The rows below give T cell receptor beta chains drawn from one sample of a study of PD-1 blockade in classical Hodgkin lymphoma. Assay used: immunoSEQ multiplex PCR; TCRdb lists only in-frame clones, some missing. The table records over 20,000 clones, about nine tenths of them present only once. The sequences come from peripheral blood mononuclear cells (PBMCs), collected at baseline. These receptors came from a human donor with classical Hodgkin lymphoma. Each CDR3 is given with its conserved first and last residue. Each record gives: D gene, V gene, J gene, clone size, CDR3 protein, CDR3 DNA. D genes are given only for firm matches. The size entry is marked missing in some rows and otherwise reads once, few, many or a size class.

D gene: TRBD2
V gene: TRBV6-5
J gene: TRBJ2-7
clone size: -
CDR3 protein: CASSSPGLAVYEQYF
CDR3 DNA: TGTGCCAGCAGTTCCCCCGGACTAGCGGTGTACGAGCAGTACTTC

D gene: TRBD2
V gene: TRBV11-3
J gene: TRBJ2-1
clone size: once
CDR3 protein: CASSLDGTSGGLGEQFF
CDR3 DNA: TGTGCCAGCAGCTTAGACGGGACTAGCGGGGGGTTGGGTGAGCAGTTCTTC

D gene: TRBD1
V gene: TRBV6-1
J gene: TRBJ1-5
clone size: -
CDR3 protein: CASSQEGQGNQPQHF
CDR3 DNA: TGTGCCAGCAGTCAGGAGGGACAGGGAAATCAGCCCCAGCATTTT

D gene: -
V gene: TRBV25-1
J gene: TRBJ2-3
clone size: -
CDR3 protein: CASRAGTITDTQYF
CDR3 DNA: TGTGCCAGCAGAGCCGGGACCATCACAGATACGCAGTATTTT

D gene: -
V gene: TRBV12-1
J gene: TRBJ1-3
clone size: -
CDR3 protein: CASSSPGPWAGNTIYF
CDR3 DNA: TGTGCCAGCAGCTCACCGGGACCCTGGGCCGGAAACACCATATATTTT

D gene: -
V gene: TRBV5-3
J gene: TRBJ1-1
clone size: once
CDR3 protein: CARSFFGGVGPFSNTEAFF
CDR3 DNA: TGTGCCAGAAGCTTTTTTGGGGGGGTCGGTCCCTTCAGTAACACTGAAGCTTTCTTT

D gene: -
V gene: TRBV11-2
J gene: TRBJ2-3
clone size: -
CDR3 protein: CASSFAEGPGHTDTQYF
CDR3 DNA: TGTGCCAGCAGCTTCGCCGAGGGGCCAGGCCACACAGATACGCAGTATTTT

D gene: TRBD1
V gene: TRBV6-6
J gene: TRBJ1-2
clone size: -
CDR3 protein: CASSSFGQESYNGYTF
CDR3 DNA: TGTGCCAGCAGTTCATTTGGACAGGAGAGTTATAATGGCTACACCTTC

D gene: -
V gene: TRBV7-8
J gene: TRBJ2-7
clone size: -
CDR3 protein: CASSFNSYLSYEQYF
CDR3 DNA: TGTGCCAGCAGCTTTAATAGCTATCTCTCCTACGAGCAGTACTTC

D gene: -
V gene: TRBV7-9
J gene: TRBJ2-5
clone size: -
CDR3 protein: CASSFSIQETQYF
CDR3 DNA: TGTGCCAGCAGCTTCTCTATCCAAGAGACCCAGTACTTC

D gene: -
V gene: TRBV5-1
J gene: TRBJ2-3
clone size: -
CDR3 protein: CASSVQSDTQYF
CDR3 DNA: TGCGCCAGCAGCGTACAGAGTGATACGCAGTATTTT

D gene: TRBD1
V gene: TRBV4-1
J gene: TRBJ1-6
clone size: -
CDR3 protein: CASSQDYFRGLNGPLHF
CDR3 DNA: TGCGCCAGCAGCCAAGATTACTTCAGGGGGCTTAATGGTCCCCTCCACTTT

D gene: TRBD1
V gene: TRBV5-1
J gene: TRBJ2-1
clone size: -
CDR3 protein: CASRGQGAYNEQFF
CDR3 DNA: TGCGCCAGCAGGGGACAGGGGGCCTACAATGAGCAGTTCTTC

D gene: -
V gene: TRBV7-9
J gene: TRBJ1-6
clone size: few
CDR3 protein: CASSRDGNSPLHF
CDR3 DNA: TGTGCCAGCAGCCGGGACGGGAATTCACCCCTCCACTTT

D gene: -
V gene: TRBV9
J gene: TRBJ1-4
clone size: -
CDR3 protein: CASSASPGGEKLFF
CDR3 DNA: TGTGCCAGCAGCGCGAGCCCCGGCGGGGAAAAACTGTTTTTT

D gene: -
V gene: TRBV5-4
J gene: TRBJ2-7
clone size: -
CDR3 protein: CASSLFTSPYEQYF
CDR3 DNA: TGTGCCAGCAGCTTGTTTACAAGCCCCTACGAGCAGTACTTC

D gene: -
V gene: TRBV5-1
J gene: TRBJ2-1
clone size: -
CDR3 protein: CASSQDSNSYNEQFF
CDR3 DNA: TGCGCCAGCAGCCAAGACTCAAACTCCTACAATGAGCAGTTCTTC

D gene: TRBD2
V gene: TRBV9
J gene: TRBJ2-1
clone size: -
CDR3 protein: CASSDTSGVYNEQFF
CDR3 DNA: TGTGCCAGCAGCGATACTAGCGGGGTCTACAATGAGCAGTTCTTC

D gene: -
V gene: TRBV13
J gene: TRBJ2-7
clone size: -
CDR3 protein: CASSLKGLNSYEQYF
CDR3 DNA: TGTGCCAGCAGCTTAAAGGGGCTGAACTCCTACGAGCAGTACTTC

D gene: -
V gene: TRBV7-6
J gene: TRBJ1-2
clone size: -
CDR3 protein: CASSDNRQYGYTF
CDR3 DNA: TGTGCCAGCAGTGACAACAGACAGTATGGCTACACCTTC

D gene: TRBD1
V gene: TRBV6-5
J gene: TRBJ2-3
clone size: -
CDR3 protein: CASSRQGAGPDTQYF
CDR3 DNA: TGTGCCAGCAGCCGACAGGGGGCCGGTCCAGATACGCAGTATTTT

D gene: -
V gene: TRBV7-8
J gene: TRBJ1-6
clone size: -
CDR3 protein: CASSLLMGGSPLHF
CDR3 DNA: TGTGCCAGCAGCTTACTTATGGGGGGGTCACCCCTCCACTTT

D gene: -
V gene: TRBV6-5
J gene: TRBJ2-1
clone size: -
CDR3 protein: CASRRTGTSYNEQFF
CDR3 DNA: TGTGCCAGCAGACGGACGGGGACCTCCTACAATGAGCAGTTCTTC

D gene: TRBD1
V gene: TRBV5-1
J gene: TRBJ2-1
clone size: -
CDR3 protein: CASTFFLGQGNNEQFF
CDR3 DNA: TGCGCCAGCACGTTTTTCCTTGGACAGGGAAATAATGAGCAGTTCTTC

D gene: -
V gene: TRBV12-5
J gene: TRBJ1-2
clone size: -
CDR3 protein: CASGLGAQGGHGYTF
CDR3 DNA: TGTGCTAGTGGTTTGGGCGCCCAGGGTGGCCATGGCTACACCTTC

D gene: TRBD1
V gene: TRBV5-1
J gene: TRBJ2-3
clone size: -
CDR3 protein: CASSLGTGGTDTQYF
CDR3 DNA: TGCGCCAGCAGCTTGGGTACAGGGGGCACAGATACGCAGTATTTT

D gene: -
V gene: TRBV6-6
J gene: TRBJ2-3
clone size: -
CDR3 protein: CASKVRATDTQYF
CDR3 DNA: TGTGCCAGCAAAGTCCGGGCTACCGATACGCAGTATTTT